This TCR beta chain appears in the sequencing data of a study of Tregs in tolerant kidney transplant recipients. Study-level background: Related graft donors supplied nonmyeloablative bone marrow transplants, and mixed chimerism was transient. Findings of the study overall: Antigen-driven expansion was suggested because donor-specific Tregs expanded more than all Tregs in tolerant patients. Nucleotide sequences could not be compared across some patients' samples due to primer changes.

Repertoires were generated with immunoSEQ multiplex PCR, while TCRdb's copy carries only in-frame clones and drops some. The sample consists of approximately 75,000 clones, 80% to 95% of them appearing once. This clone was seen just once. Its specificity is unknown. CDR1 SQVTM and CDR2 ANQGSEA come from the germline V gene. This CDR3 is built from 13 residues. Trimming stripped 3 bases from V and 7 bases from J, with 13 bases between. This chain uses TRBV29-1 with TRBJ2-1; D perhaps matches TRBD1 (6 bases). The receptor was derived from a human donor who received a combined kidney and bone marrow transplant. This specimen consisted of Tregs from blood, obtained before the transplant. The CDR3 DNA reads TGCAGCGTTGAGGGGGCCATCCGTAATGAGCAGTTCTTC. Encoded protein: CSVEGAIRNEQFF.